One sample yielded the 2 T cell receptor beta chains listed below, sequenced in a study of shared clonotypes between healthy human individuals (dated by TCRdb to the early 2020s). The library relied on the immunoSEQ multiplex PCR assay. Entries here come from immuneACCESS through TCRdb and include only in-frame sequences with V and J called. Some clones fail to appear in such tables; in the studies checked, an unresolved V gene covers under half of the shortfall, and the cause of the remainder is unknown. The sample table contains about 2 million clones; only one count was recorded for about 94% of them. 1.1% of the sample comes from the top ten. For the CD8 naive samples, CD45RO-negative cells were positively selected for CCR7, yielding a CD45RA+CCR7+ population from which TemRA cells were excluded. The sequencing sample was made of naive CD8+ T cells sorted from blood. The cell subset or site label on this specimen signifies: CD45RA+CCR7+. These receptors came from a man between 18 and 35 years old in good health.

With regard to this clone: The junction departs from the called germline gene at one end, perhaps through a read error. CDR3 amino acids: CASSHSSLSSYNEQFF. CDR3 DNA: TGTGCCAGCAGTCACTCTAGCTTGAGCTCCTACAATGAGCAGTTCTTC. The rearrangement joins TRBV6-5 to TRBJ2-1, with a weak D call TRBD2 (5 bases). Germline V lookup: CDR1 MNHEY, CDR2 SVGAGI. The CDR3 is 16 amino acids.

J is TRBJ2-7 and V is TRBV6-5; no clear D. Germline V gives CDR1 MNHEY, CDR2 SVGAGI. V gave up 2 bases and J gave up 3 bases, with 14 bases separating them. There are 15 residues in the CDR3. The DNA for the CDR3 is TGTGCCAGCAGTTACCTGGCAGGATCCTTCTACGAGCAGTACTTC. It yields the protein CASSYLAGSFYEQYF.